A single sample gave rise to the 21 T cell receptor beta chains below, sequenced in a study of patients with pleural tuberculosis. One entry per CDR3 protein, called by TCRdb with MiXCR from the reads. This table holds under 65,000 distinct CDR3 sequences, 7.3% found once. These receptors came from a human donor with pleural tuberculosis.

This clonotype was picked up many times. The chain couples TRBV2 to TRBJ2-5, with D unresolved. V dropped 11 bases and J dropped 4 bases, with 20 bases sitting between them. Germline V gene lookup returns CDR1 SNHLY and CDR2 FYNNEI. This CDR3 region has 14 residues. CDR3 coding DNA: TGTGCCGGCTCCCGGGCCTCGGAGAGAGAGACCCAGTACTTC. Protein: CAGSRASERETQYF.

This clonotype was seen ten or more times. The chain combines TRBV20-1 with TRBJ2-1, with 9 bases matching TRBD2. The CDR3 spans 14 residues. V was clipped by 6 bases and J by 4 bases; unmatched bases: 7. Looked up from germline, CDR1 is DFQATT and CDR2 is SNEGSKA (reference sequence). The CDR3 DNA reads TGCAGTGCCTCGACTAGCGGCACTTACAATGAGCAGTTCTTC. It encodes CSASTSGTYNEQFF.

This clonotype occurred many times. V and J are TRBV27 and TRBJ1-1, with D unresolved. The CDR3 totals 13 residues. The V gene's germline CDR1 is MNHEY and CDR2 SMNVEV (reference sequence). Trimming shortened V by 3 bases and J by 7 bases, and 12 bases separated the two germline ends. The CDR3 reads CASSFGPKNEAFF. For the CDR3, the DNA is TGTGCCAGCAGTTTTGGACCGAAAAATGAAGCTTTCTTT.

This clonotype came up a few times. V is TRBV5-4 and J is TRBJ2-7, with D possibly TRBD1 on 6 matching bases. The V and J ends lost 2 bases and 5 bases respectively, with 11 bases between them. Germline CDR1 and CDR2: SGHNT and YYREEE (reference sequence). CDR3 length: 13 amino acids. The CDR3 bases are TGTGCCAGCAGCTTTGACAGGTCCCACGAGCAGTACGTC. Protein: CASSFDRSHEQYV.

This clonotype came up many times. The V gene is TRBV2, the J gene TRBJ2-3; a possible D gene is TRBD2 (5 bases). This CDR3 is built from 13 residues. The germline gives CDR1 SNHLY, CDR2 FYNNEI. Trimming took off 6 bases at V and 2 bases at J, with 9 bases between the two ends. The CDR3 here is CASSSGDTDTQYF. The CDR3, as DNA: TGTGCCAGCAGCTCCGGGGACACAGATACGCAGTATTTT. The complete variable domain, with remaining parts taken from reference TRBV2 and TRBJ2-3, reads EPEVTQTPSHQVTQMGQEVILRCVPISNHLYFYWYRQILGQKVEFLVSFYNNEISEKSEIFDDQFSVERPDGSNFTLKIRSTKLEDSAMYFCASSSGDTDTQYFGPGTRLTVL.

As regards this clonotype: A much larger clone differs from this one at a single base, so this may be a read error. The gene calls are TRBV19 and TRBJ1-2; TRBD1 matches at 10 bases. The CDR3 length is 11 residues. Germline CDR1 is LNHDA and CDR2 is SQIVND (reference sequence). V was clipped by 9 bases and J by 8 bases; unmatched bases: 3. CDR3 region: CAREGQGGYTF. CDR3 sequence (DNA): TGTGCCAGAGAGGGACAGGGGGGCTACACCTTC.

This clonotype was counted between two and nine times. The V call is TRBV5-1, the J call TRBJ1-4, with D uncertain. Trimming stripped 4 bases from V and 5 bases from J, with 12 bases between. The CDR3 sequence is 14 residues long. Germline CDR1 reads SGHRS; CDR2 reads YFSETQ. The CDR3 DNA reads TGCGCCAGCAGCGAACGGGCCTCAAATGAAAAACTGTTTTTT. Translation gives CASSERASNEKLFF.

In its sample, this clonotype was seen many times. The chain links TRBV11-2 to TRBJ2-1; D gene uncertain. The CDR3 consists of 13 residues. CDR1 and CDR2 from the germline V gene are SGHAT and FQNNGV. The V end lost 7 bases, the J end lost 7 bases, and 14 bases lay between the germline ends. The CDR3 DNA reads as TGTGCCAGCACTCTAGGCCCGACGAATGAGCAGTTCTTC. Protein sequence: CASTLGPTNEQFF.

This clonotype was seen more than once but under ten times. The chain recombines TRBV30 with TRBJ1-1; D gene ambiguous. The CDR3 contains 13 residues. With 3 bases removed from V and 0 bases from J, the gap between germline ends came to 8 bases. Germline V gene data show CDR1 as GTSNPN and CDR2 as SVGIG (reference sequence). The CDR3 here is CAWRPYVNTEAFF. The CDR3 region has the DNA TGTGCCTGGAGGCCTTACGTGAACACTGAAGCTTTCTTT. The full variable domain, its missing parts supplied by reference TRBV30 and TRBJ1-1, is SQTIHQWPATLVQPVGSPLSLECTVEGTSNPNLYWYRQAAGRGLQLLFYSVGIGQISSEVPQNLSASRPQDRQFILSSKKLLLSDSGFYLCAWRPYVNTEAFFGQGTRLTVV.

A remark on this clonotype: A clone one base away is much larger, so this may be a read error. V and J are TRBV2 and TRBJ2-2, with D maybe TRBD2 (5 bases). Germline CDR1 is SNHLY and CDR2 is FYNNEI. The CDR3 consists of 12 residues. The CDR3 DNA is TGTGCCAGCACCAGCACAACCGGGGAGCTGCTTTTT. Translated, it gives CASTSTTGELLF.

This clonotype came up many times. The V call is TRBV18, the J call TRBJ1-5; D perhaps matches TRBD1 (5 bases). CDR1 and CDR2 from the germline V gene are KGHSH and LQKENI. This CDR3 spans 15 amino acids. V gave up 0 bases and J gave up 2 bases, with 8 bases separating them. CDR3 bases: TGTGCCAGCTCACCACCGTCACAGGGCAATCAGCCCCAGCATTTT. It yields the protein CASSPPSQGNQPQHF.

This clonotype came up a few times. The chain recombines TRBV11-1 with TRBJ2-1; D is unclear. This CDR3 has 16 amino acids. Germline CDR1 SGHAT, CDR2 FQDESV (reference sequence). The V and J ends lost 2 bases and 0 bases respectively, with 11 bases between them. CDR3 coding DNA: TGTGCCAGCAGCTTATCTATACTGAGCTCCTACAATGAGCAGTTCTTC. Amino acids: CASSLSILSSYNEQFF.

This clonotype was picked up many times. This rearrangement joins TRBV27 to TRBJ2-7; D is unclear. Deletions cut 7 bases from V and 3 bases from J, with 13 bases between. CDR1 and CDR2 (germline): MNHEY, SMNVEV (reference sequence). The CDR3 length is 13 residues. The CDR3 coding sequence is TGTGCCAGCAACTCGCCCCGAGGCTACGAGCAGTACGTC. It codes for CASNSPRGYEQYV.

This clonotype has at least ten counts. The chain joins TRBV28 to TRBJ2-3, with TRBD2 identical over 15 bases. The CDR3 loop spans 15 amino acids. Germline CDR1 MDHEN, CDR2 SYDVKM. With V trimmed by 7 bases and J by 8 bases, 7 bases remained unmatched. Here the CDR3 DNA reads TGTGCCAGCATTGGACTAGCGGGAGGGCCAGGTACGCAGTATTTT. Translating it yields CASIGLAGGPGTQYF. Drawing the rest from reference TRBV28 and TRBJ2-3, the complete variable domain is DVKVTQSSRYLVKRTGEKVFLECVQDMDHENMFWYRQDPGLGLRLIYFSYDVKMKEKGDIPEGYSVSREKKERFSLILESASTNQTSMYLCASIGLAGGPGTQYFGPGTRLTVL.

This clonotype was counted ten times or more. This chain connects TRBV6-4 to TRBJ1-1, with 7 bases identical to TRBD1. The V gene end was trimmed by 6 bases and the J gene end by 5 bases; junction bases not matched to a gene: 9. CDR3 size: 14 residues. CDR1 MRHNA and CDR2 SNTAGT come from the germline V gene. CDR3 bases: TGTGCCAGCAGGGACCAGGGGGTGAGAACTGAAGCTTTCTTT. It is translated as CASRDQGVRTEAFF.

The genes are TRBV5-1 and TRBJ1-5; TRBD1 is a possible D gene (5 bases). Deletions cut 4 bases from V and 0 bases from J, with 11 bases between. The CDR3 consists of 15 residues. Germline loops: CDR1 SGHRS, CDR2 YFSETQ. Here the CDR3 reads CASSPDSFSNQPQHF. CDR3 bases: TGCGCCAGCAGCCCAGACAGCTTTAGCAATCAGCCCCAGCATTTT.

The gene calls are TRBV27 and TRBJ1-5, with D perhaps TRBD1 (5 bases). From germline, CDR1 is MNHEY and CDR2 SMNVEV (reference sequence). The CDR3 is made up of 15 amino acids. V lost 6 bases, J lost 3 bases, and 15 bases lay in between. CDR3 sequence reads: CASRFGGTHNQPQHF. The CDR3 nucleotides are TGTGCCAGCAGGTTTGGGGGGACCCACAATCAGCCCCAGCATTTT.

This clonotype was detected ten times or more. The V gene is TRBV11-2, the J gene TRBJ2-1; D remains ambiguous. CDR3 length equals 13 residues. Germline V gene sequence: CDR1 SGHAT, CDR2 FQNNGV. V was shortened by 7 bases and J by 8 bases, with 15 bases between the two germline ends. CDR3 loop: CASIPSPVHEQFF. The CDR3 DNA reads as TGTGCCAGCATTCCGAGCCCTGTCCATGAGCAGTTCTTC.

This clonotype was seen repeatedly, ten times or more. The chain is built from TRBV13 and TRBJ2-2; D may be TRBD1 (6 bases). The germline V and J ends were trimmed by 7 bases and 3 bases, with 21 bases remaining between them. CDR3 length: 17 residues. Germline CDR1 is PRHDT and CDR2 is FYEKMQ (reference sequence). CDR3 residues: CASTFPVYRVDTGELFF. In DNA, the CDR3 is TGTGCCAGCACCTTTCCCGTCTACAGGGTCGACACCGGGGAGCTGTTTTTT.

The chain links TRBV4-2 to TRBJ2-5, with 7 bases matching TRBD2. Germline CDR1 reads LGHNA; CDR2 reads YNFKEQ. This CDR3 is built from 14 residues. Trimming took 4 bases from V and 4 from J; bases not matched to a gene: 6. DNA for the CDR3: TGTGCCAGCAGCCCGTCGGGGGGACGAGAGACCCAGTACTTC. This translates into CASSPSGGRETQYF.

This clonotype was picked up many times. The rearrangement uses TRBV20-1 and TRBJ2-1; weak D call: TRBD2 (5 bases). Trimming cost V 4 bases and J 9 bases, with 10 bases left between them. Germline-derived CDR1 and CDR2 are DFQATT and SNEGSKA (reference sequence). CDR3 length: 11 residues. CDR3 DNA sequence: TGCAGTGCTACAAGCGGTCGTGAGCAGTTCTTC. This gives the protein CSATSGREQFF.